This T cell receptor beta chain is drawn from a study of breast tumors, draining lymph nodes, adjacent tissues. Overall study results and limits: Tumor TCR diversity was below lymph nodes but above nontumor tissue.

This clonotype appeared many times. Its antigen remains unknown. Axillary draining lymph nodes of breast cancer patients supplied the node samples. TCRdb reanalysed the multiplex PCR reads using MiXCR and keeps one entry per CDR3 protein. The sample lists about 230,000 distinct CDR3 sequences; roughly 32% were seen once. Sequences were obtained from axillary lymph node tissue. This receptor was obtained from a female donor with breast cancer. Some clones in this sample may be carry-over from other donors' samples.

The CDR3 coding sequence is TGTGCCAGCAGCGCTATACAGGGGGAAGACTATGGCTACACCTTC. Its translation: CASSAIQGEDYGYTF. The genes are TRBV7-9 and TRBJ1-2, with TRBD1 matching over 8 bases. Trimming removed 5 bases from V and 3 bases from J; junction bases left unmatched: 8. CDR3 length: 15 amino acids. CDR1 and CDR2 (germline): SEHNR, FQNEAQ (reference sequence).